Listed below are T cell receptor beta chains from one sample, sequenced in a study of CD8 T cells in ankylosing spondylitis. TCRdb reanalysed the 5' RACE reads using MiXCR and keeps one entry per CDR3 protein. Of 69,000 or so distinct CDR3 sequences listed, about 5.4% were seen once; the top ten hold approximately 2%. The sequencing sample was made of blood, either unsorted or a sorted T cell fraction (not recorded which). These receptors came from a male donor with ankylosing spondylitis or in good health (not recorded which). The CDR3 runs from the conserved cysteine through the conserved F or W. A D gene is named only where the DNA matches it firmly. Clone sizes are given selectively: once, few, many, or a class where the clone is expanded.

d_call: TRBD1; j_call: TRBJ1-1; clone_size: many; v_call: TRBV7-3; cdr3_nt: TGTGCCAGCAGCTTAACAGTACAGGGGACTGAAGCTTTCTTT; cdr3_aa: CASSLTVQGTEAFF
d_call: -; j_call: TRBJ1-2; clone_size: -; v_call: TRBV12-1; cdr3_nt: TGTGCCATCAGCCCCAGGGACCGCAGCTATGGCTACACCTTC; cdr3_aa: CAISPRDRSYGYTF
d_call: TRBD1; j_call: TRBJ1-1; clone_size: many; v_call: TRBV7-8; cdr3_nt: TGTGCCAGCAGTAAAGACAGGGACGCTGAAGCTTTCTTT; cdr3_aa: CASSKDRDAEAFF
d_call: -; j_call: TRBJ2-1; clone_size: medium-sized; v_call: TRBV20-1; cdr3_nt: TGCAGTGTTTCGGTCAATGAGCAGTTCTTC; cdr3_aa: CSVSVNEQFF
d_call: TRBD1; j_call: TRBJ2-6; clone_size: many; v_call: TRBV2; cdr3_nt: TGTGCCAGGGGACAGGGGGCCTCAGGGGCCAACGTCCTGACTTTC; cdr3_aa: CARGQGASGANVLTF
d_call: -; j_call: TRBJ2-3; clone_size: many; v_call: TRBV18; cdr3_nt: TGTGCCAGCTCACTAACATCAGGGGAAAGGGATACGCAGTATTTT; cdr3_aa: CASSLTSGERDTQYF
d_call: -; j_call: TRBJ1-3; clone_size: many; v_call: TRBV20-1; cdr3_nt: TGCAGTGCTAGAGGCCTACTTAAAACAGGGTTTTCTGGAAACACCATATATTTT; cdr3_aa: CSARGLLKTGFSGNTIYF
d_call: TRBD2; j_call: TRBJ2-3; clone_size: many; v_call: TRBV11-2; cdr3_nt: TGTGCCAGCAGCCCCTCCCTACTTAGCGGGCTCAGCACAGATACGCAGTATTTT; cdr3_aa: CASSPSLLSGLSTDTQYF
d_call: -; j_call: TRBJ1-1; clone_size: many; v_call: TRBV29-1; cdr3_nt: TGCAGCGCCGGAGCGGGTTTGTCCCCTTCGACCACTGAAGCTTTCTTT; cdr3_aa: CSAGAGLSPSTTEAFF
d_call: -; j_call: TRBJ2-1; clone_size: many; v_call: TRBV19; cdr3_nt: TGTGCCAGTAGTACTTCCATTCTCTCCTACAATGAGCAGTTCTTC; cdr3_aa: CASSTSILSYNEQFF
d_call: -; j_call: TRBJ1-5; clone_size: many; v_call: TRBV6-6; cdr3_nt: TGTGCCAGCAGTGCCAAGGACAGAAAAAATCAGCCCCAGCATTTT; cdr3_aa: CASSAKDRKNQPQHF
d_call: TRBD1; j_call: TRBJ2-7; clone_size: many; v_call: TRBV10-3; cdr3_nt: TGTGCCATCAGTGCGAGCAGGGGGCAGGACGAGCAGTACTTC; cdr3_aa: CAISASRGQDEQYF
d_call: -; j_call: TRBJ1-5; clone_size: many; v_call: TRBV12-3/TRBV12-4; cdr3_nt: TGTGCCAGCAGTTTGATGGTAGGGTTTCAGCCCCAGCATTTT; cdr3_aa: CASSLMVGFQPQHF
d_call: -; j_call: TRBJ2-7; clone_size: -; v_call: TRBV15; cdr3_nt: TGTGCCACCAGCAGAGATAGGTTAAGGGGCGCCGGCTCCTACGAGCAGTACTTC; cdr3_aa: CATSRDRLRGAGSYEQYF
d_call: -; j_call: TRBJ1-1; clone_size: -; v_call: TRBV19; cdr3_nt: TGTGGCAGTTCGGGGAGTTCAGGGTTGAACACTGAAGCTTTCTTT; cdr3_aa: CGSSGSSGLNTEAFF
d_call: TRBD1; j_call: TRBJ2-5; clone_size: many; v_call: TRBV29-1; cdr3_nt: TGCAGCGTTGAAAGGACAGGAACGAGGCGGGAGACCCAGTACTTC; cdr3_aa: CSVERTGTRRETQYF
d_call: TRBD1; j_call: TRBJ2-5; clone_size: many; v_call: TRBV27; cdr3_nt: TGTGCCAGCAGTCCAGGGGGAGAGACCCAGTACTTC; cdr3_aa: CASSPGGETQYF
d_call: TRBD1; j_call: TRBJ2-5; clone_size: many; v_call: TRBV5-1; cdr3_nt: TGCGCCAGCAGCCTGGGGACAGGGGAAGAGACCCAGTACTTC; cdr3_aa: CASSLGTGEETQYF
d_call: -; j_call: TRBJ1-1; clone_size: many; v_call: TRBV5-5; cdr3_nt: TGTGCCAGCAGCTTAGGAGTTGTCTCTGAAGCTTTCTTT; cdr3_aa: CASSLGVVSEAFF
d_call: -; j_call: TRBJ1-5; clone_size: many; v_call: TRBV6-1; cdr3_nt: TGTGCCAGCAGTGACGAAGGGAACAATCAGCCCCAGCATTTT; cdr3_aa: CASSDEGNNQPQHF
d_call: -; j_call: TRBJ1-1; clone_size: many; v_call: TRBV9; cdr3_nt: TGTGCCAGCAGCGGAGGAGGTGTGAACACTGAAGCTTTCTTT; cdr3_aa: CASSGGGVNTEAFF
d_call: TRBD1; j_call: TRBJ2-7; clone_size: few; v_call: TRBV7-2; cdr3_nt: TGTGCCAGCAGGCCGACAGGGGGCTTCGACGAGCAGTACTTC; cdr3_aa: CASRPTGGFDEQYF
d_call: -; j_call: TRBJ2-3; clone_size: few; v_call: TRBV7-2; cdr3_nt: TGTGCCAGCAGTTTGGGCAGGACTACCACAGATACGCAGTATTTT; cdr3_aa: CASSLGRTTTDTQYF
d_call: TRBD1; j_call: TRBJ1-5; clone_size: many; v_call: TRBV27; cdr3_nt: TGTGCCAGCAGTAGAACCCGGGACAGGGCCGGTTATAGCAATCAGCCCCAGCATTTT; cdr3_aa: CASSRTRDRAGYSNQPQHF
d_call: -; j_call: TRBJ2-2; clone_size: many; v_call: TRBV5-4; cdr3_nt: TGTGCCAGCAGCTTTCCCGGACAGAACACCGGGGAGCTGTTTTTT; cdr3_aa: CASSFPGQNTGELFF
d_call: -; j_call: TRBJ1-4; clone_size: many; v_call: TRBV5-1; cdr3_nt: TGCGCCAGCAGCCCGACAACTAATGAAAAACTGTTTTTT; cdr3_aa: CASSPTTNEKLFF
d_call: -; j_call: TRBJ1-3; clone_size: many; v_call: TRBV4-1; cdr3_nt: TGCGCCAGCAGCCAAGTGCAGGGTGGAAACACCATATATTTT; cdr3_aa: CASSQVQGGNTIYF
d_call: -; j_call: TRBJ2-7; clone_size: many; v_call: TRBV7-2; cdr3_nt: TGTGCCAGCAGCTTAAAGGGGGGTATTTCCTACGAGCAGTACTTC; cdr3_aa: CASSLKGGISYEQYF
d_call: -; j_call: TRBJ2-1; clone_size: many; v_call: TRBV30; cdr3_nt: TGTGCCTGGAGTGATGGGTCAGGTCAGCAGTTCTTC; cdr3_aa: CAWSDGSGQQFF
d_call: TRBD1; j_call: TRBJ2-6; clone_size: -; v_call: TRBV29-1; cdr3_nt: TGCGGCGTACGGACAGGGAGTAGAACTGGGGCCAACGTCCTGACTTTC; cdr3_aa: CGVRTGSRTGANVLTF